Included here is one T cell receptor beta chain sequence, with context. Its antigen is currently not known. No base-level quality is on record; no much larger clone is a single base apart. The immunoSEQ Assay, a bias-controlled multiplex PCR, was used to amplify TCRbeta CDR3 regions from genomic DNA. The source study handled its data this way. The number of nucleated cells in each sample was estimated from the amplification of reference gene primers within the assay. To quantify the absolute abundance of each unique TCRbeta CDR3 rearrangement, sequence reads were collapsed and filtered. For each sample, productive Simpson clonality was calculated as the square root of Simpson's diversity index over productive rearrangements. The immuneACCESS repertoire file appears here via TCRdb, limited to in-frame rearrangements. These files lack a portion of the clones; in checked studies, under half of the deficit traces to unresolved V genes, and the cause of the others is not known. The D gene and trimming were derived from the DNA, and the V and J assignments and clone size from that table. The sample yields about 480,000 clones; roughly 90% were counted once. Clones ranked in the top ten supply approximately 2% of the sample.

From the cysteine through the phenylalanine, the CDR3 covers 12 amino acids. The read is trimmed to its CDR3 DNA, 36 bases read in frame from base 1. Reading the germline V gene gives CDR1 SGDLS and CDR2 YYNGEE. The V end loses 1 base and the J end loses 6 bases, and a stretch of 8 bases separates them. These data are taken from a study of blood T cell repertoires in COVID-19 (dated by TCRdb to 2018 to 2021). About the study as a whole: Samples from collaborators originated in the United States, Italy and Spain and spanned both the acute and convalescent phases of COVID-19. Where available, HLA class I and class II types were taken from metadata supplied by the sample provider and were not determined by assay-based typing. The samples were drawn from the first 160 participants of the ongoing ImmuneRACE study and from 1,254 subjects provided by 6 global collaborators. The repertoires were released in a freely available public database intended as a resource for research on the immune response to SARS-CoV-2. The sample metadata nearly always contained a de-identified subject ID, COVID-19 status, age in years and sex. Subjects who had been exposed to COVID-19, were actively infected with it, or had recovered from it provided the deeply sampled blood TCRbeta repertoires that made up the dataset. The material from the prospective study consisted of cDNA or gDNA derived from T cells, B-cell-depleted T cells, or PBMCs.

In the prospective study, participants were roughly 18 to 100 years old, resided in approximately 25 geographic areas of the United States, and were enrolled through a virtual design. In the prospective study, cohorts were assigned on the basis of participant-reported clinical history obtained from a screening survey and a study questionnaire. Recovered participants in ImmuneRACE Cohort 3 were defined as having two consecutive negative NP/OP PCR tests, clearance from a healthcare professional, or resolution of symptoms. Mobile phlebotomists in the prospective study collected whole blood, serum and a nasopharyngeal or oropharyngeal swab from every participant. Over an approximately two-month period, participants in the prospective study had the option of providing additional blood draws and questionnaires. Blood samples from the prospective study were shipped frozen or at room temperature prior to DNA extraction.

What the research found in general, with its limitations: Clinical and demographic metadata were provided uncurated, with the amount varying by source and participant.

The chain was built from TRBV9 and TRBJ2-7; the D gene is not confidently resolved. The origin of this receptor is a woman in her thirties or forties who had recovered from COVID-19. The sequenced material came from PBMCs or T cells enriched from blood (not recorded which). The nucleotides read TGTGCCAGCAGCGTATACGGTGGCGAGCAGTACTTC. The resulting protein is CASSVYGGEQYF.